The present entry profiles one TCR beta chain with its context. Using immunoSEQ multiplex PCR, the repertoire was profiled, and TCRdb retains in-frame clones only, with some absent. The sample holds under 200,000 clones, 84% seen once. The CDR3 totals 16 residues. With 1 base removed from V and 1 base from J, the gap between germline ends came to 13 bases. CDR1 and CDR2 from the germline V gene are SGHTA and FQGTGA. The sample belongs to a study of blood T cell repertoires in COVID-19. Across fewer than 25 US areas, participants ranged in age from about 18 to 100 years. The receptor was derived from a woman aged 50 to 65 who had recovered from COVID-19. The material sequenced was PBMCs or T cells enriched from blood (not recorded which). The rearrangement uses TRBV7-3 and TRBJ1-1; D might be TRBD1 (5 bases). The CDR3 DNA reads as TGTGCCAGCAGCTTAAGAGGTCCAGGGCCGAACACTGAAGCTTTCTTT. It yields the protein CASSLRGPGPNTEAFF.